The 23 T cell receptor beta chains below were found in one sample sequenced in a study of T cells in Graves' hyperthyroidism and ophthalmopathy. Amplified regions were TCR beta CDR3 sequences from RNA transcripts. The HTBI set primed first-round TCR CDR3 RT-PCR. MiXCR, run by TCRdb on the multiplex PCR reads, gives a single entry per CDR3 protein. The data contain under 350,000 distinct CDR3 sequences, about 18% of them seen just once; the ten biggest clones take up around 54%. Material: blood. The source is a woman in her fifties or sixties with Graves' hyperthyroidism.

The chain is built from TRBV7-2 and TRBJ2-3, with 8 bases matching TRBD2. This CDR3 is 15 amino acids long. The V gene end was trimmed by 1 base and the J gene end by 7 bases; junction bases not matched to a gene: 7. The germline gives CDR1 SGHTA, CDR2 FQGNSA. The CDR3 DNA follows: TGTGCCAGCAGCTTAGGGACTAGCCACGGCTATACGCAGTATTTT. Its translation: CASSLGTSHGYTQYF.

This clonotype showed up just a few times. The chain couples TRBV18 to TRBJ2-5; D remains unclear. Trimming cost V 2 bases and J 2 bases, with 12 bases left between them. Germline CDR1 is KGHSH and CDR2 is LQKENI. CDR3 length: 15 residues. The CDR3 loop reads CASSPIEVMQETQYF. The CDR3 region has the DNA TGTGCCAGCTCACCAATTGAAGTAATGCAAGAGACCCAGTACTTC.

This clonotype was recorded at least ten times. V gene TRBV6-1 combines with J gene TRBJ2-3; D unresolved. In germline, CDR1 is MNHNS, CDR2 SASEGT. The CDR3 is 19 amino acids. With 2 bases removed from V and 2 bases from J, the gap between germline ends came to 23 bases. Here the CDR3 reads CASSENGIQSRPLTDTQYF. CDR3 nucleotides: TGTGCCAGCAGTGAAAACGGAATCCAGAGTCGGCCCCTCACAGATACGCAGTATTTT.

The chain carries TRBV6-1 and TRBJ2-1; 7 bases are a match to TRBD1. The CDR3 is 15 residues long. J gave up 7 bases and V 8 bases, and 14 bases lay outside the gene matches. CDR1 and CDR2 from the germline V gene are MNHNS and SASEGT. CDR3 DNA sequence: TGTGCCAGCCGAGATACAGGGGTGAACCAAAATGAGCAGTTCTTC. This encodes CASRDTGVNQNEQFF.

In its sample, this clonotype was seen many times. The chain has TRBV4-2 and TRBJ2-1; 9 positions agree with TRBD2. J lost 4 bases, V lost 8 bases, and 12 bases had no gene match. Germline CDR1 and CDR2: LGHNA and YNFKEQ. The CDR3 runs to 16 residues. CDR3 amino acids: CASGEAAGGPYNEQFF. CDR3 nucleotides: TGTGCCAGCGGAGAGGCCGCGGGGGGGCCATACAATGAGCAGTTCTTC.

Turning to this clonotype: This may be a read error, as it is one base from a much larger clone. The chain carries TRBV5-1 and TRBJ1-1; 9 bases match TRBD1. There are 15 residues in the CDR3. Germline trimming cut 4 bases from V and 1 base from J; bases unmatched to any gene: 5. CDR1 is SGHRS and CDR2 is YFSETQ in the germline V gene. CDR3 sequence reads: CASSRAQGANTEAFF. The CDR3 DNA is TGCGCCAGCAGCCGTGCACAGGGGGCGAACACTGAAGCTTTCTTT.

This clonotype was recorded many times. V and J are TRBV28 and TRBJ2-7; D is possibly TRBD2 (5 bases). The germline CDR1 and CDR2 sequences are MDHEN and SYDVKM. The CDR3 consists of 15 residues. Trimming shortened V by 5 bases and J by 3 bases, and 17 bases separated the two germline ends. For the CDR3, the DNA is TGTGCCAGCAGTCCCCGTCAATTCGGGGACTACGAGCAGTACTTC. It specifies CASSPRQFGDYEQYF.

This clonotype was counted ten times or more. The V and J genes are TRBV9 and TRBJ2-5; TRBD2 is a possible D gene (6 bases). V lost 4 bases and J 2 bases, leaving 18 bases between the germline ends. In germline, CDR1 is SGDLS, CDR2 YYNGEE. This CDR3 is built from 16 residues. CDR3 region: CASSPQGGGGQETQYF. CDR3 sequence (DNA): TGTGCCAGCAGCCCCCAGGGTGGGGGAGGTCAAGAGACCCAGTACTTC. Using reference TRBV9 and TRBJ2-5 for the parts outside the CDR3, the full variable domain is DSGVTQTPKHLITATGQRVTLRCSPRSGDLSVYWYQQSLDQGLQFLIQYYNGEERAKGNILERFSAQQFPDLHSELNLSSLELGDSALYFCASSPQGGGGQETQYFGPGTRLLVL.

At least ten counts were recorded for this clonotype. The rearrangement joins TRBV12-5 to TRBJ1-1; D is ambiguous. The CDR3 consists of 13 residues. CDR1 and CDR2 (germline): LGHNT, FRNRAP. Trimming stripped 3 bases from V and 7 bases from J, with 12 bases between. Here the CDR3 reads CASGFPEVREAFF. In nucleotides, the CDR3 is TGTGCTAGTGGTTTCCCCGAGGTACGTGAAGCTTTCTTT.

This clonotype has only a few counts. J is TRBJ2-1 and V is TRBV10-2, with D tentatively TRBD1 (5 bases). Germline assignment: CDR1 WSHSY and CDR2 SAAADI. The V end was cut by 7 bases, the J end by 3 bases, with 10 bases between. This CDR3 has 13 amino acids. The CDR3 DNA sequence: TGCGCCAGCAAGGATGACAGCTACAATGAGCAGTTCTTC. The encoded protein is CASKDDSYNEQFF.

The chain links TRBV10-3 to TRBJ2-2; D is unclear. Trimming removed 9 bases from V and 7 bases from J, with 24 bases in between. Looked up from germline, CDR1 is ENHRY and CDR2 is SYGVKD. CDR3 size: 16 residues. The CDR3 nucleotides read TGTGCCATGCACCCTGGGCTACCGGGTGGTGGCGGGGAGCTGTTTTTT. Translated: CAMHPGLPGGGGELFF.

This clonotype came up many times. The V call is TRBV12-3 or TRBV12-4, the J call TRBJ2-7, with TRBD1 matching 7 bases. V dropped 5 bases and J dropped 4; count of bases not matched to a gene: 5. CDR3 size: 13 residues. CDR3 sequence (DNA): TGTGCCAGCAGTCACGGACAGGCTTACGAGCAGTACTTC. The encoded protein is CASSHGQAYEQYF.

Only a few counts were recorded for this clonotype. The rearrangement joins TRBV7-8 to TRBJ2-1, with 8 bases that match TRBD2. CDR1 SGHVS and CDR2 FQNEAQ come from the germline V gene. The ends lost 6 bases at V and 4 bases at J; junction bases unmatched: 11. CDR3 length: 16 amino acids. The CDR3 nucleotides read TGTGCCAGCAGGGGGTCCTTCGGGAGGGGTTACAATGAGCAGTTCTTC. Its translation is CASRGSFGRGYNEQFF.

This clonotype was found a few times. The rearrangement uses TRBV20-1 and TRBJ2-3, with 7 positions matching TRBD2. V gave up 7 bases and J gave up 3 bases; unmatched junction bases: 10. The CDR3 length is 14 residues. Germline values: CDR1 DFQATT, CDR2 SNEGSKA (reference sequence). The CDR3 protein is CSVPPGRGTDTQYF. The DNA for the CDR3 is TGCAGTGTCCCGCCGGGGAGGGGAACAGATACGCAGTATTTT.

V usage is TRBV5-5 and J usage is TRBJ1-5; D possibly corresponds to TRBD1 (5 bases). V lost 1 base and J lost 5, with 10 bases in between. The CDR3 runs to 14 residues. Germline V gives CDR1 SGHKS, CDR2 YYEKEE (reference sequence). In DNA form, the CDR3 reads TGTGCCAGCAGCTTGTCTGGGGCGGATCAGCCCCAGCATTTT. Its protein is CASSLSGADQPQHF. The complete variable domain, with remaining parts taken from reference TRBV5-5 and TRBJ1-5, reads DAGVTQSPTHLIKTRGQQVTLRCSPISGHKSVSWYQQVLGQGPQFIFQYYEKEERGRGNFPDRFSARQFPNYSSELNVNALLLGDSALYLCASSLSGADQPQHFGDGTRLSIL.

The rearrangement uses TRBV27 and TRBJ2-7; D gene unclear. The CDR3 is 13 amino acids. CDR1 is MNHEY and CDR2 is SMNVEV in the germline V gene (reference sequence). Trimming took 4 bases from V and 5 from J, leaving 12 bases between them. CDR3 nucleotide sequence: TGTGCCAGCAGTTCCGGCTGGTTCAACGAGCAGTACTTC. Translating it yields CASSSGWFNEQYF.

This clonotype turned up a few times. The V gene is TRBV12-3 or TRBV12-4, the J gene TRBJ2-1; 10 bases are shared with TRBD2. The CDR3 loop spans 13 amino acids. With V trimmed by 6 bases and J by 8 bases, 4 bases remained unmatched. The chain's CDR3 is CASRSGGAYEQFF. CDR3 nucleotide sequence: TGTGCCAGCAGGAGCGGGGGGGCTTATGAGCAGTTCTTC.

At least ten counts were recorded for this clonotype. V is TRBV6-1 and J is TRBJ2-5, with TRBD2 matching over 12 bases. Germline-derived CDR1 and CDR2 are MNHNS and SASEGT. The length of the CDR3 is 16 residues. With V trimmed by 6 bases and J by 1 base, 6 bases remained unmatched. DNA of the CDR3: TGTGCCAGCAGAAGGACTAGCGGGACCACCCAAGAGACCCAGTACTTC. Translation: CASRRTSGTTQETQYF.

Only a few counts were recorded for this clonotype. The CDR3 bases are TGTGCCAGCAGTGCCGGGGACAGGGTGATCACCGGGGAGCTGTTTTTT. It encodes CASSAGDRVITGELFF. This chain joins TRBV3-1 and TRBJ2-2; 9 bases line up with TRBD1. Trimming removed 6 bases from V and 4 bases from J; junction bases left unmatched: 9. This CDR3 is built from 16 residues. CDR1 is LGHDT and CDR2 is YNNKEL in the germline V gene (reference sequence).

The sample holds a few counts of this clonotype. The V and J genes are TRBV27 and TRBJ2-7; D is tentatively TRBD1 or TRBD2 (5 bases each). The CDR3 spans 13 residues. V shed 8 bases and J shed 3 bases, with 14 bases lying between them. Germline lookup yields CDR1 MNHEY and CDR2 SMNVEV (reference sequence). CDR3 sequence reads: CASASGPHYEQYF. The CDR3 coding sequence is TGTGCCAGCGCCTCGGGACCGCACTACGAGCAGTACTTC.

At least ten counts were recorded for this clonotype. The V call is TRBV10-3, the J call TRBJ2-7; D ambiguous. V lost 0 bases and J lost 0, with 3 bases in between. CDR1 ENHRY and CDR2 SYGVKD come from the germline V gene. This CDR3 has 13 amino acids. The CDR3 coding sequence is TGTGCCATCAGTGAGTCCCGCTCCTACGAGCAGTACGTC. As protein: CAISESRSYEQYV.

The chain links TRBV10-1 to TRBJ2-5; D is undetermined. The germline V gene has CDR1 WNHNN and CDR2 SYGVQD (reference sequence). The CDR3 is made up of 13 amino acids. V was clipped by 2 bases and J by 1 base, with 5 bases between them. The CDR3 bases are TGCGCCAGCAGTGAGGGCAGCCAAGAGACCCAGTACTTC. This gives the protein CASSEGSQETQYF.

This clonotype was picked up many times. The V and J genes are TRBV28 and TRBJ1-5, with a weak D call TRBD1 (6 bases). The CDR3 consists of 14 residues. V dropped 5 bases and J dropped 3 bases, with 11 bases sitting between them. CDR1 is MDHEN and CDR2 is SYDVKM in the germline V gene. CDR3 in DNA: TGTGCCAGCAGTCAGCAGGGGTACAATCAGCCCCAGCATTTT. It translates to CASSQQGYNQPQHF.